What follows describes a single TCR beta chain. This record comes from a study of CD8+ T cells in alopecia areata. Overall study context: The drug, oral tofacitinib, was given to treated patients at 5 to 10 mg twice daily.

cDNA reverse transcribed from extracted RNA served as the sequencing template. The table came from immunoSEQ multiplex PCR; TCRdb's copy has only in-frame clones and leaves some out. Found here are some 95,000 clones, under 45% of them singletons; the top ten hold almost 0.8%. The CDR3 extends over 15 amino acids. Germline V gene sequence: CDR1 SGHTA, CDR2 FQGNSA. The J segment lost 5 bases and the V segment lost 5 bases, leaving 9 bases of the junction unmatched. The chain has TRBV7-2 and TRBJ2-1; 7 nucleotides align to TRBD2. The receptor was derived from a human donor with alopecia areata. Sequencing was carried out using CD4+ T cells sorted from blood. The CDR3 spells CASSPDLAGHNEQFF. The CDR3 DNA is TGTGCCAGCAGCCCGGACTTAGCGGGCCACAATGAGCAGTTCTTC.